These 10 T cell receptor beta chains originate from one sample sequenced in a study of monozygotic twins with cystic fibrosis (dated by TCRdb to about 2021). Library construction relied on the immunoSEQ multiplex PCR assay. TCRdb took over this immuneACCESS table, retaining in-frame rearrangements with V and J assigned. Such tables are incomplete; in checked studies, under half of the missing clones stem from an unresolved V gene, and the remainder is unexplained. The sample yields 36,000 or so clones; 80% to 95% were counted once. The ten largest clones capture around 0.19% of the sample. The specimen sequenced was blood. The receptors stem from a boy between 2 and 15 years old with cystic fibrosis.

The genes are TRBV10-2 and TRBJ2-5; 7 bases fit TRBD1. CDR1 and CDR2 from the germline V gene are WSHSY and SAAADI. The CDR3 has 13 amino acids. The J segment lost 0 bases and the V segment lost 7 bases, leaving 2 bases of the junction unmatched. The DNA for the CDR3 is TGCGCCAGCACTGGGACAGACCAAGAGACCCAGTACTTC. Its translation is CASTGTDQETQYF.

The V call is TRBV25-1, the J call TRBJ2-1, with D hard to call. V shed 1 base and J shed 9 bases, with 4 bases lying between them. Germline loops: CDR1 MGHDK, CDR2 SYGVNS. The CDR3 covers 11 residues. This chain's CDR3 is CASSEWGEQFF. Here the CDR3 DNA reads TGTGCCAGCAGTGAATGGGGTGAGCAGTTCTTC.

V and J are TRBV29-1 and TRBJ1-2, with 8 bases that match TRBD1. Germline CDR1 and CDR2: SQVTM and ANQGSEA. There are 13 residues in the CDR3. Trimming at V came to 6 bases and at J to 7 bases, leaving 10 bases not matched to a gene. CDR3 residues: CSVAGQGGVGYTF. The CDR3 DNA reads as TGCAGCGTCGCCGGACAGGGAGGGGTTGGCTACACCTTC.

The chain joins TRBV6-5 to TRBJ2-7; D is possibly TRBD2 (5 bases). In germline, CDR1 is MNHEY, CDR2 SVGAGI. V was pared by 5 bases and J by 7 bases, with 9 bases between. This CDR3 comprises 11 residues. CDR3 coding DNA: TGTGCCAGCAGTGGAACGGGGGAGCAGTACTTC. Its translation is CASSGTGEQYF.

This sequence joins TRBV6-4 and TRBJ1-1; perhaps TRBD1 as D (6 bases). The CDR3 sequence is 14 residues long. Trimming removed 6 bases from V and 1 base from J, with 12 bases in between. Germline CDR1 is MRHNA and CDR2 is SNTAGT. CDR3 loop: CASSPTGENTEAFF. The CDR3, as DNA: TGTGCCAGCAGCCCGACAGGAGAGAACACTGAAGCTTTCTTT.

The chain couples TRBV13 to TRBJ1-2; D perhaps matches TRBD1 (5 bases). Germline V gives CDR1 PRHDT, CDR2 FYEKMQ (reference sequence). Trimming took 0 bases from V and 5 from J, leaving 13 bases between them. This CDR3 region has 15 residues. The CDR3 is CASSLGRVEPYGYTF. The CDR3 DNA reads TGTGCCAGCAGCTTAGGCAGGGTTGAGCCTTATGGCTACACCTTC. Using reference TRBV13 and TRBJ1-2 for the parts outside the CDR3, the full variable domain is AAGVIQSPRHLIKEKRETATLKCYPIPRHDTVYWYQQGPGQDPQFLISFYEKMQSDKGSIPDRFSAQQFSDYHSELNMSSLELGDSALYFCASSLGRVEPYGYTFGSGTRLTVV.

CDR3: CASKGATEAFF. The CDR3 region has the DNA TGTGCCAGCAAAGGGGCCACTGAAGCTTTCTTT. This chain connects TRBV5-4 to TRBJ1-1; the D gene is possibly TRBD1 (5 bases). The CDR3 length is 11 residues. The germline V gene has CDR1 SGHNT and CDR2 YYREEE (reference sequence). Trimming stripped 6 bases from V and 4 bases from J, with 7 bases between.

The V call is TRBV5-1, the J call TRBJ2-7, with TRBD2 as a possible D gene (5 bases). The CDR3 consists of 13 residues. Trimming removed 4 bases from V and 5 bases from J, with 13 bases in between. Germline V gene data show CDR1 as SGHRS and CDR2 as YFSETQ. CDR3 protein: CASSPSTGNEQYF. CDR3 coding DNA: TGCGCCAGCAGCCCCTCGACCGGGAACGAGCAGTACTTC. Combining the CDR3 with reference TRBV5-1 and TRBJ2-7 gives the whole variable domain KAGVTQTPRYLIKTRGQQVTLSCSPISGHRSVSWYQQTPGQGLQFLFEYFSETQRNKGNFPGRFSGRQFSNSRSEMNVSTLELGDSALYLCASSPSTGNEQYFGPGTRLTVT.

Details on this clone: At one of its ends the junction is not consistent with the germline gene, which may arise from a read error. The chain links TRBV29-1 to TRBJ1-1; TRBD1 is a possible D gene (6 bases). This CDR3 comprises 12 residues. From germline, CDR1 is SQVTM and CDR2 ANQGSEA. CDR3 region: CSVEGGGREVGF. DNA for the CDR3: TGCAGCGTTGAAGGCGGGGGCAGGGAAGTGGGTTTT.

The chain is built from TRBV9 and TRBJ1-4, with a possible D match to TRBD1 (5 bases). CDR1 is SGDLS, CDR2 YYNGEE, per germline. This CDR3 has 12 amino acids. V was cut by 2 bases and J by 8 bases, with 7 bases left in between. The CDR3 reads CASSVDREKLFF. In DNA form, the CDR3 reads TGTGCCAGCAGCGTCGACAGAGAAAAACTGTTTTTT. The variable domain in full, completed from reference TRBV9 and TRBJ1-4, reads DSGVTQTPKHLITATGQRVTLRCSPRSGDLSVYWYQQSLDQGLQFLIQYYNGEERAKGNILERFSAQQFPDLHSELNLSSLELGDSALYFCASSVDREKLFFGSGTQLSVL.